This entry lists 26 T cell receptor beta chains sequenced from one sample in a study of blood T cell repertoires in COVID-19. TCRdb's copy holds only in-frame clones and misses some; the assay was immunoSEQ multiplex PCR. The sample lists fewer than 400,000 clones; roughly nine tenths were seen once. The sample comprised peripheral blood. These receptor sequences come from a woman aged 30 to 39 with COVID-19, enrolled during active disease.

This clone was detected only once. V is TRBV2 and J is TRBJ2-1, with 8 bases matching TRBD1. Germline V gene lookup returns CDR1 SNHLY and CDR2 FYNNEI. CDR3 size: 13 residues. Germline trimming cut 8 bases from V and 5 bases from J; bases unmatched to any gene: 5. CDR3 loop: CASARGLDNEQFF. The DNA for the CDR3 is TGTGCCAGCGCCAGGGGGCTCGACAATGAGCAGTTCTTC.

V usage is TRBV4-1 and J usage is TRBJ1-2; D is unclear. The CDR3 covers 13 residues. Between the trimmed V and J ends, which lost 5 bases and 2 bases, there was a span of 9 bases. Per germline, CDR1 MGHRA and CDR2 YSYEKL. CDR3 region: CASSSSTNYGYTF. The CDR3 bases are TGCGCCAGCAGCTCTTCAACAAACTATGGCTACACCTTC.

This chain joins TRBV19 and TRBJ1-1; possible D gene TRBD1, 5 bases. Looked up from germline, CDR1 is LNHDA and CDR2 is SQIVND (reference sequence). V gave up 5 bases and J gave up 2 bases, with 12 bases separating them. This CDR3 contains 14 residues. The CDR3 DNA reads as TGTGCCAGTAGTCCCGGCGGGGGAAACACTGAAGCTTTCTTT. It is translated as CASSPGGGNTEAFF.

CDR3 coding DNA: TGTGCCAGCATAGACAGGAAGAACTATGGCTACACCTTC. Protein product: CASIDRKNYGYTF. The chain employs TRBV27 and TRBJ1-2; D is perhaps TRBD1 (6 bases). The germline gives CDR1 MNHEY, CDR2 SMNVEV (reference sequence). V was shortened by 7 bases and J by 2 bases, with 11 bases between the two germline ends. The CDR3 consists of 13 residues.

The CDR3 DNA follows: TGCGCCAGCAGCTTGGACAGCCCGAATGAAAAACTGTTTTTT. Its protein is CASSLDSPNEKLFF. The chain carries TRBV5-1 and TRBJ1-4; the D is unclear. Trimming pared 0 bases from V and 5 bases from J, leaving 8 bases between. The CDR3 is 14 amino acids. Germline lookup yields CDR1 SGHRS and CDR2 YFSETQ.

This CDR3 is CASSWGLDRGAFF. CDR3 nucleotides: TGTGCCAGCAGCTGGGGGCTTGACAGGGGAGCTTTCTTT. This chain uses TRBV5-4 with TRBJ1-1, with 8 bases matching TRBD1. The trim removed 3 bases at V and 10 bases at J, leaving 8 bases unmatched. This CDR3 has 13 amino acids. The germline CDR1 and CDR2 sequences are SGHNT and YYREEE (reference sequence).

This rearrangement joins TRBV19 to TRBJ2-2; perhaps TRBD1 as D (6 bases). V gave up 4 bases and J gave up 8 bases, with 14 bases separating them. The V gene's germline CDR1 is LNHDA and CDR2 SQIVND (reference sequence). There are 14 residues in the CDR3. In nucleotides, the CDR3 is TGTGCCAGTAGTACAGGGGCTTTGGGAGGGGAGCTGTTTTTT. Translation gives CASSTGALGGELFF.

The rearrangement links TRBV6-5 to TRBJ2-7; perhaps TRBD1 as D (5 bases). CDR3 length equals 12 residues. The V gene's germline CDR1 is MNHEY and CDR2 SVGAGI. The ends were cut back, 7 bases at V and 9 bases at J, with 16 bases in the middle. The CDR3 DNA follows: TGTGCCAGCATGGGAAGGGGCTGGAGGCAGTACGTC. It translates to CASMGRGWRQYV.

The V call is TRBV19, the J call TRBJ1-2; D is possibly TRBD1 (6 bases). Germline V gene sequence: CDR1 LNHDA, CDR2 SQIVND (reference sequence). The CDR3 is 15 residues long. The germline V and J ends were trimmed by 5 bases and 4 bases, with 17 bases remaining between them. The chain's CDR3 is CASSSAGATVYGYTF. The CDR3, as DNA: TGTGCCAGTAGTTCCGCAGGGGCCACTGTCTATGGCTACACCTTC.

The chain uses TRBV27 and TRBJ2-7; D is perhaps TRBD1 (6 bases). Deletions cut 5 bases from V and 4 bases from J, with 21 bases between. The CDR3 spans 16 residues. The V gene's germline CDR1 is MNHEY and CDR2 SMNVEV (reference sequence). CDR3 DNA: TGTGCCAGCAGTCCCCGAGGAAGGCAAGGGGGATACGAGCAGTACTTC. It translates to CASSPRGRQGGYEQYF.

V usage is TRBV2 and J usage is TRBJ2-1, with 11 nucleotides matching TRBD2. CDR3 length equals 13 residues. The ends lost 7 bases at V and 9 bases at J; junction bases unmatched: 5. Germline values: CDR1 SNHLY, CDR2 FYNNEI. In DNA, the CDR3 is TGTGCCAGCACTTTAGCGGGGGGGCGTGAGCAGTTCTTC. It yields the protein CASTLAGGREQFF. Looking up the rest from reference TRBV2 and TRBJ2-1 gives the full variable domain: EPEVTQTPSHQVTQMGQEVILRCVPISNHLYFYWYRQILGQKVEFLVSFYNNEISEKSEIFDDQFSVERPDGSNFTLKIRSTKLEDSAMYFCASTLAGGREQFFGPGTRLTVL.

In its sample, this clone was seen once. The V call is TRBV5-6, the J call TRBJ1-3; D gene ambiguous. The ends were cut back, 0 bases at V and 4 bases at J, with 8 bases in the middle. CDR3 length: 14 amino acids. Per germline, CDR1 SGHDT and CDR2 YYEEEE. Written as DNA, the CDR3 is TGTGCCAGCAGCTTGGTGGGAGTCGGAAACACCATATATTTT. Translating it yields CASSLVGVGNTIYF.

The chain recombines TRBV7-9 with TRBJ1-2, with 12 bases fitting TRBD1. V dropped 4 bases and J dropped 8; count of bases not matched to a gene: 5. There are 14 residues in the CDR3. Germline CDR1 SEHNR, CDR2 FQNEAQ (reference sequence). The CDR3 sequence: CASSSGTGGEGYTF. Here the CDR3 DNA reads TGTGCCAGCAGCTCCGGGACAGGGGGCGAAGGCTACACCTTC.

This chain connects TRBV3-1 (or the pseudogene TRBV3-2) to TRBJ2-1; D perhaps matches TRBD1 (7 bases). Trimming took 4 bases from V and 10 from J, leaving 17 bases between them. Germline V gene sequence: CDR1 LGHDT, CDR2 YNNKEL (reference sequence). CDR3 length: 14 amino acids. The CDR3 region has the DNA TGTGCCAGCAGCCCACCGACGCAGGGGGGAGAGCAGTTCTTC. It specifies CASSPPTQGGEQFF.

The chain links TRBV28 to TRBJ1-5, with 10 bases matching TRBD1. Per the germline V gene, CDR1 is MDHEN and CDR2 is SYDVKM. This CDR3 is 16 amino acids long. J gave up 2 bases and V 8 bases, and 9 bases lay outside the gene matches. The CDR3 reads CASGTPGTGGNQPQHF. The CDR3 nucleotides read TGTGCCAGCGGCACACCCGGGACAGGGGGCAATCAGCCCCAGCATTTT.

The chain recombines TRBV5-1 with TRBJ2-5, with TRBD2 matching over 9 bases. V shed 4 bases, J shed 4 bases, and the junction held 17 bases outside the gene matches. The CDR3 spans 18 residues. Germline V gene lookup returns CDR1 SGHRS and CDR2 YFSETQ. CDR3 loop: CASSKPRRSGGSRETQYF. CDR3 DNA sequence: TGCGCCAGCAGCAAACCAAGACGTAGCGGGGGCTCTCGAGAGACCCAGTACTTC.

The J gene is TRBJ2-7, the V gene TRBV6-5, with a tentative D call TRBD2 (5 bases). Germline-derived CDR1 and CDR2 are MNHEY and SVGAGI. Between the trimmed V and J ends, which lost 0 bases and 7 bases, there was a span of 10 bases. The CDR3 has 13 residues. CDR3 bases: TGTGCCAGCAGTTACTCGGTCCCGGGGGAGCAGTACTTC. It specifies CASSYSVPGEQYF.

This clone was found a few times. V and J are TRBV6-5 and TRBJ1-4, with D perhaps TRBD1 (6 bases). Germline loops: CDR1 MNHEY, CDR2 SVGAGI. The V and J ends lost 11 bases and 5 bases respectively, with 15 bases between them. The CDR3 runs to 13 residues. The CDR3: CASKDRLNEKLFF. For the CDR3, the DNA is TGTGCCTCGAAGGACAGATTAAATGAAAAACTGTTTTTT.

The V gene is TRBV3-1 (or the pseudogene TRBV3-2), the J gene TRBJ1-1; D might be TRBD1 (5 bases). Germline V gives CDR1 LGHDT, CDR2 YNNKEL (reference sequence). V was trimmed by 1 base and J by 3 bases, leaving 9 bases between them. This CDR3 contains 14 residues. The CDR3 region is CASSQAGGDTEAFF. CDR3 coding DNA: TGTGCCAGCAGCCAAGCCGGGGGGGACACTGAAGCTTTCTTT.

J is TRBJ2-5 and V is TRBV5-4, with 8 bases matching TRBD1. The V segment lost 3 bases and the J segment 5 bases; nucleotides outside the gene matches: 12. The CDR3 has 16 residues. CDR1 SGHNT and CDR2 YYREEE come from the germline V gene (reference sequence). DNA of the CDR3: TGTGCCAGCAGCTGGCCCGGGGCAGGGGGCAGCGAGACCCAGTACTTC. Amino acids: CASSWPGAGGSETQYF.

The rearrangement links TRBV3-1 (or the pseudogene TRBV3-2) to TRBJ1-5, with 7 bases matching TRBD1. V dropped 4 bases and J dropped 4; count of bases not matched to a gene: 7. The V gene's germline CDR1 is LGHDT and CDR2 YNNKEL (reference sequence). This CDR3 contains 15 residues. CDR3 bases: TGTGCCAGCAGCCTAGGGACAGCTCATAATCAGCCCCAGCATTTT. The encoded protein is CASSLGTAHNQPQHF.

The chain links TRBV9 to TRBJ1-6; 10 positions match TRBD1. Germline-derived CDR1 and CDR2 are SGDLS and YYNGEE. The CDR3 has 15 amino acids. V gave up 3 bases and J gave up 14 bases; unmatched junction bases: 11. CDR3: CASSASGTGVSSLHF. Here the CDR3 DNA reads TGTGCCAGCAGCGCCTCCGGGACAGGGGTTTCTTCCCTCCACTTT.

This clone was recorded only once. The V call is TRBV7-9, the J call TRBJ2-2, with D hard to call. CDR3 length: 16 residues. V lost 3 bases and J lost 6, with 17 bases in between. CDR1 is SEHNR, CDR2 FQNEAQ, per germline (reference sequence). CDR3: CASSFSLEPNAGELFF. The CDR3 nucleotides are TGTGCCAGCAGCTTTTCGCTAGAGCCCAACGCCGGGGAGCTGTTTTTT.

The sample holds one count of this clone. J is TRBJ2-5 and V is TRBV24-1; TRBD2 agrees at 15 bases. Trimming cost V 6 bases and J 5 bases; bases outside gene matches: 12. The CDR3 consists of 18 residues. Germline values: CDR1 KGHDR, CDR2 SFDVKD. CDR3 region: CATSNLVGTSGGQETQYF. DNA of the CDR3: TGTGCCACCAGTAACCTTGTCGGGACTAGCGGGGGGCAGGAGACCCAGTACTTC.

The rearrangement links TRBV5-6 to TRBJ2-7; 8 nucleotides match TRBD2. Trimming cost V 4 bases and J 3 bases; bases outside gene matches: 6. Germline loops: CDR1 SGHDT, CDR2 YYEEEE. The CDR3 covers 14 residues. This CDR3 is CASSRSGDHYEQYV. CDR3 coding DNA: TGTGCCAGCAGCCGTAGCGGGGACCACTACGAGCAGTACGTC.

The CDR3 region is CASSRARSGANVLTF. DNA for the CDR3: TGTGCCAGCAGTAGAGCAAGATCTGGGGCCAACGTCCTGACTTTC. This rearrangement joins TRBV6-5 to TRBJ2-6; D is ambiguous. Trimming removed 5 bases from V and 1 base from J, with 9 bases in between. The CDR3 consists of 15 residues. The V gene's germline CDR1 is MNHEY and CDR2 SVGAGI.